This T cell receptor (beta chain) was recorded in a study of T-cell memory formation after mild COVID-19. Findings and limits, study-wide: Clones which contracted sat mainly in CM and EM if CD4+, and in EMRA if CD8+. The pre-infection memory compartment contained some responding clones, suggesting cross-reactive memory joined. Contracting clones from day 15 to 85 had balanced CD4/CD8; later expanders favoured CD4+.

J lost 3 bases, V lost 4 bases, and 4 bases had no gene match. CDR1 is SGHRS, CDR2 YFSETQ, per germline. CDR3 length: 14 amino acids. This clonotype turned up a few times. Its antigen is as yet unknown. TCRdb re-called the 5' RACE reads through MiXCR, storing one row per CDR3 protein. The sample carries 350,000 to 550,000 distinct CDR3 sequences, 15% to 20% recorded once. The clonotype was recovered from a man aged 18 to 29 who had mild COVID-19 (a few samples of this study predate the infection). Cell type and time point are not known. The J gene is TRBJ2-5, the V gene TRBV5-1, with 9 bases matching TRBD2. The sample was PBMCs or a T cell subset sorted from them (not recorded which). The DNA of the CDR3 is TGCGCCAGCAGCGTAGCGGGGGCCGAAGAGACCCAGTACTTC. Protein product: CASSVAGAEETQYF. Complete variable domain (other parts from reference TRBV5-1 and TRBJ2-5): KAGVTQTPRYLIKTRGQQVTLSCSPISGHRSVSWYQQTPGQGLQFLFEYFSETQRNKGNFPGRFSGRQFSNSRSEMNVSTLELGDSALYLCASSVAGAEETQYFGPGTRLLVL.